This paragraph reports one T cell receptor (beta chain). Its antigen remains undetermined. No much larger clone is present one base from it, and per-base qualities are unavailable. These data come from a study of blood T cell repertoires in COVID-19 (dated by TCRdb to the early 2020s). For the study in its entirety: Collaborator samples came from the United States, Italy and Spain and covered acute and convalescent phases of COVID-19. Samples were obtained from the ongoing ImmuneRACE study (first 160 participants) and from 1,254 subjects provided by 6 global collaborators. The repertoires were released in a freely available public database intended as a resource for research on the immune response to SARS-CoV-2. The sample metadata nearly always contained a de-identified subject ID, COVID-19 status, age in years and sex. The material from the prospective study consisted of cDNA or gDNA derived from T cells, B-cell-depleted T cells, or PBMCs. The dataset comprised deeply sampled blood TCRbeta repertoires from subjects exposed to, actively infected with, or recovered from COVID-19. HLA class I and class II types, where available, came from metadata supplied by the sample provider rather than from assay-based typing.

Samples from volunteer blood donors who had recovered from COVID-19 were contributed by a second Seattle source. Each collaborating institution followed its own protocols to collect whole blood in K2EDTA tubes. Collaborator samples were shipped for TCRbeta analysis as frozen whole blood, isolated PBMCs, or DNA extracted from either sample type. At the junction V is shortened by 3 bases and J by 7 bases; bases outside the gene matches: 3. Including cysteine and phenylalanine, the CDR3 has 15 amino acids. Only the CDR3 DNA stays, 45 bases, in frame from base 1. CDR1 and CDR2 are read off the germline V gene (reference sequence) as LNHDA and SQIVND. TCRbeta CDR3 regions were amplified from genomic DNA using the immunoSEQ Assay, a bias-controlled multiplex PCR. Processing in the source paper ran as follows. Within the assay, amplification of reference gene primers was used to estimate how many nucleated cells each sample contained. Sequence reads were collapsed and filtered to measure the absolute abundance of every unique TCRbeta CDR3 rearrangement. For each sample, productive Simpson clonality was calculated as the square root of Simpson's diversity index across productive rearrangements. As stored in TCRdb, this immuneACCESS dataset retains in-frame rearrangements with V and J assigned. A fraction of the clones does not appear; measured against another copy, unresolved V genes explain less than half of the discrepancy, and the remainder lacks a known reason. That table is the source of V, J and clone size, and D and trimming were worked out from the DNA. This sample holds some 180,000 clones; less than 80% were observed only once. The ten top clones hold less than 15% of the sample.

Results the study describes overall, beyond this receptor: The amount of clinical and demographic metadata varied by source and participant and was provided uncurated.

Recombination joined TRBV19 with TRBJ1-4, with 12 bases in between that match TRBD1. This sequence was found in a man aged 45-60 years who had recovered from COVID-19. Source material: peripheral blood. Read as DNA, the sequence is TGTGCCAGTAGTATGGGACAGGGGGCGGTTGAAAAACTGTTTTTT. This gives the protein CASSMGQGAVEKLFF.